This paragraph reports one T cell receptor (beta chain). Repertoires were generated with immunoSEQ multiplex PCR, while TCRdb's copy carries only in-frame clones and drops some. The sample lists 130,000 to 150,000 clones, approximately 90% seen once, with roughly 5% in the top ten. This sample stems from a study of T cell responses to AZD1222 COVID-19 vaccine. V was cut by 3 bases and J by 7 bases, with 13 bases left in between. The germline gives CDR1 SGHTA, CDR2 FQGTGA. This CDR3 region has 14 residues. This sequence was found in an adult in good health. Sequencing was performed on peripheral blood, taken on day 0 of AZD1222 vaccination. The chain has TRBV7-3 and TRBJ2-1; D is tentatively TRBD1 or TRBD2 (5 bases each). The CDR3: CASSFTPEGNEQFF. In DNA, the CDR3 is TGTGCCAGCAGCTTTACTCCCGAGGGGAATGAGCAGTTCTTC.